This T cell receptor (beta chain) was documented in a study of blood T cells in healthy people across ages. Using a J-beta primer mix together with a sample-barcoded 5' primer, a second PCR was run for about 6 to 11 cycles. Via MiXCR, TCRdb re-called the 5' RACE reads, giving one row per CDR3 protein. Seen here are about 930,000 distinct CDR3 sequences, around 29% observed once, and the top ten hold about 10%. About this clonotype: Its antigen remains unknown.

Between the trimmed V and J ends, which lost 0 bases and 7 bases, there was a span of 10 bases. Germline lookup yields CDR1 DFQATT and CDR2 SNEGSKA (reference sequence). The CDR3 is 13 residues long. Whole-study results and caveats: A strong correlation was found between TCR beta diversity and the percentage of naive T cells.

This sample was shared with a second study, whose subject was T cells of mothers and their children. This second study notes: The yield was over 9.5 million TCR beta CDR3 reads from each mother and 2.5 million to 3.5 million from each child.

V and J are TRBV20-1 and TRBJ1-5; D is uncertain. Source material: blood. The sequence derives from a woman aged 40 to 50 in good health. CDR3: CSARDGNIQPQHF. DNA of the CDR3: TGCAGTGCTAGAGATGGGAATATCCAGCCCCAGCATTTT.